This T cell receptor (beta chain) was obtained from a study of T cells in Graves' hyperthyroidism and ophthalmopathy. Study-wide results and limits: Most thyroid clonotypes expanded above 0.001 appeared in blood too.

Ten or more counts support this clonotype. Its antigen is not identified. Patients with uncontrolled infections, other autoimmune diseases, pregnancy or lactation were excluded. The ends were cut back, 0 bases at V and 6 bases at J, with 10 bases in the middle. CDR1 SGHRS and CDR2 YFSETQ come from the germline V gene. The CDR3 has 14 residues. Authors of the study amplified TCR beta CDR3 regions from RNA transcripts. First-round RT-PCR targeting the TCR CDR3 was performed with the HTBI primer set. MiXCR, applied by TCRdb to the multiplex PCR reads, yields one record per CDR3 protein. This table holds under 550,000 distinct CDR3 sequences, roughly 15% found once.

J is TRBJ1-5 and V is TRBV5-1; a possible D gene is TRBD1 (6 bases). This receptor was identified in a woman between 18 and 29 years old with Graves' hyperthyroidism. What was sequenced was blood. CDR3 protein: CASSLGQVGQPQHF. The CDR3 bases are TGCGCCAGCAGCTTGGGACAGGTGGGTCAGCCCCAGCATTTT.